In its sample, the clone carrying this T cell receptor beta chain was seen once. The target antigen is unknown. The CDR3 covers 15 residues. Expansion of antigen-specific CD4+ T cells with viral peptide pools was carried out by the ViraFEST assay before sequencing. It was after more than nine days of culture that CD4+ T cells were isolated. The infection with SARS-CoV-2 (confirmed by PCR) occurred in this person between March and December 2020. Serving as the negative control culture was a pool of HIV-1 Nef peptides. Sequencing used immunoSEQ multiplex PCR; TCRdb keeps in-frame clones, though not all of them. The sample shows under 60,000 clones, around three quarters of them seen only once. This sample is drawn from a study of vaccination effects on CD4 cells after COVID-19. Whole-study results and caveats: Late after vaccination, infection- and vaccine-induced clones showed marked clonal contraction. In convalescent patients, vaccine-induced clones largely differed from infection-induced clones.

This chain connects TRBV12-2 to TRBJ2-3; the D call TRBD2 from the table was never checked on the DNA. TRBV12-2 is given as a pseudogene. This TCR was recovered from a human donor who had a prior SARS-CoV-2 infection. The specimen comprised CD4+ T cells from PBMCs cultured with HIV peptides, sampled before COVID-19 vaccination. Regarding subset: HIV-1 Nef peptide pool negative control/reference culture. The chain's CDR3 is CARSSEGLAGETQYF. The CDR3 DNA follows: TGTGCAAGGTCGTCAGAAGGACTAGCGGGAGAGACGCAGTATTTT.